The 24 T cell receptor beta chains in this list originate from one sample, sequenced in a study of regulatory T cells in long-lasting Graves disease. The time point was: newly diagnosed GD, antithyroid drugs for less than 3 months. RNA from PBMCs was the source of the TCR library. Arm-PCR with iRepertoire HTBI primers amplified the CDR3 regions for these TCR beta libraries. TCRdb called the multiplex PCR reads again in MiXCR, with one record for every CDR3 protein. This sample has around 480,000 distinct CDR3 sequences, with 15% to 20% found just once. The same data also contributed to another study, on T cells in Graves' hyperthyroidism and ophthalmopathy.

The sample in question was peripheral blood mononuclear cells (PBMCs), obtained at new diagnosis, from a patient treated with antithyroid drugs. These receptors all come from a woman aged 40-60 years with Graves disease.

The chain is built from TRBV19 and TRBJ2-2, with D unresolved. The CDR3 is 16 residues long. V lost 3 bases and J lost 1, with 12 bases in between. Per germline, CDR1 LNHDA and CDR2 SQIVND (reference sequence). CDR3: CASSISHRGNTGELFF. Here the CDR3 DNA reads TGTGCCAGTAGTATTTCACACAGAGGGAACACCGGGGAGCTGTTTTTT.

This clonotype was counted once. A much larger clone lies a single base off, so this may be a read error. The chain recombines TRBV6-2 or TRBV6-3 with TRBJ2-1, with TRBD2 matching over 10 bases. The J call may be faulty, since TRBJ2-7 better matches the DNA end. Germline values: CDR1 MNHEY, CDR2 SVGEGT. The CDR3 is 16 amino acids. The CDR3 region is CASSPSGGVSYNEQYF. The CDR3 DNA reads TGTGCCAGCAGTCCTAGCGGGGGAGTATCCTACAATGAGCAGTACTTC.

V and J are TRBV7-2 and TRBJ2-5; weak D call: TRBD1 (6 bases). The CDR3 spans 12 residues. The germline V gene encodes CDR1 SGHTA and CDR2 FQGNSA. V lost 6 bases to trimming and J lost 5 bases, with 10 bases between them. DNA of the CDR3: TGTGCCAGCAGACAGGGTTCCGAGACCCAGTACTTC. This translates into CASRQGSETQYF.

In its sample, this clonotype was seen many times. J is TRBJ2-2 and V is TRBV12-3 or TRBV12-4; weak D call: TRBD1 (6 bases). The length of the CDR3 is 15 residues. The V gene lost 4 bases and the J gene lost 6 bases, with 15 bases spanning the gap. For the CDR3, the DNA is TGTGCCAGCAGTTACCAGGGAAGGGGGTCCGGGGAGCTGTTTTTT. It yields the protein CASSYQGRGSGELFF.

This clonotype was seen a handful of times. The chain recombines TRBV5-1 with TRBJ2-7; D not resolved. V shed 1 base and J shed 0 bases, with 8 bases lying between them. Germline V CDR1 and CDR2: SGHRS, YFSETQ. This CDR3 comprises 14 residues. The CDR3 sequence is CASSLRTASYEQYF. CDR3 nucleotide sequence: TGCGCCAGCAGCTTGAGAACAGCCTCCTACGAGCAGTACTTC.

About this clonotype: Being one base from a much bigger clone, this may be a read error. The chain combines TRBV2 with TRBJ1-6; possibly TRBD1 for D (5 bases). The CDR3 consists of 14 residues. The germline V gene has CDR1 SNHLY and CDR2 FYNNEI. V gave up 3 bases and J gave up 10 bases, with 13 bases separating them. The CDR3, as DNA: TGTGCCAGCAGTGACGATCAGGGTTCCTCACCCCTCCACTTT. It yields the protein CASSDDQGSSPLHF.

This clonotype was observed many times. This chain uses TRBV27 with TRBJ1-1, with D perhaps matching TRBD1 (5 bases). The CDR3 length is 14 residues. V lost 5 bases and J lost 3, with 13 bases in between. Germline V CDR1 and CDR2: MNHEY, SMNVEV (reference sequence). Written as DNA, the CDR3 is TGTGCCAGCAGTGCGGGGGGATCGGACACTGAAGCTTTCTTT. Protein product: CASSAGGSDTEAFF.

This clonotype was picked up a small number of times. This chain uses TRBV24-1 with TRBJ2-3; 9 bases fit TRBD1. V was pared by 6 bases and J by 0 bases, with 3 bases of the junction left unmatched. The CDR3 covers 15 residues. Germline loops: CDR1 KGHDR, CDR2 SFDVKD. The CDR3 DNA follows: TGTGCCACCAGTTCCGGGACAGGGAGCACAGATACGCAGTATTTT. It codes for CATSSGTGSTDTQYF.

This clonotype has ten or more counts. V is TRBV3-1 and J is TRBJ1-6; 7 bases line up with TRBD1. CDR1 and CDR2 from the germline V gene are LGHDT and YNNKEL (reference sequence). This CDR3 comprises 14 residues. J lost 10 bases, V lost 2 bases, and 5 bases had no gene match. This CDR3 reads CASSQNRGRSPLHF. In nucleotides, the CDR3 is TGTGCCAGCAGCCAAAACAGGGGCAGATCACCCCTCCACTTT.

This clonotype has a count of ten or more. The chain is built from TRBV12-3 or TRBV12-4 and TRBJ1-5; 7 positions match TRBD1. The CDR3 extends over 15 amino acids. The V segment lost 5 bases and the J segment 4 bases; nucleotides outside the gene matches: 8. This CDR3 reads CASSPQTGLNQPQHF. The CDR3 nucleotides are TGTGCCAGCAGTCCCCAGACAGGGTTAAATCAGCCCCAGCATTTT.

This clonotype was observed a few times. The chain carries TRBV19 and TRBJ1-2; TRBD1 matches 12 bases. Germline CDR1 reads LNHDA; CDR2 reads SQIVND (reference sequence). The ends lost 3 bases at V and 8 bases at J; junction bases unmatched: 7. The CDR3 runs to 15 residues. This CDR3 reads CASSMTGQGAKGYTF. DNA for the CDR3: TGTGCCAGTAGTATGACGGGACAGGGGGCTAAGGGCTACACCTTC.

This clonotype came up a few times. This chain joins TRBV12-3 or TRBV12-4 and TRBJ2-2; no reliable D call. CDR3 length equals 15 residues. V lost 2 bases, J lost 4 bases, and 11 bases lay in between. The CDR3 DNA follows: TGTGCCAGCAGTTTACCCACAGAAACCACCGGGGAGCTGTTTTTT. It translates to CASSLPTETTGELFF.

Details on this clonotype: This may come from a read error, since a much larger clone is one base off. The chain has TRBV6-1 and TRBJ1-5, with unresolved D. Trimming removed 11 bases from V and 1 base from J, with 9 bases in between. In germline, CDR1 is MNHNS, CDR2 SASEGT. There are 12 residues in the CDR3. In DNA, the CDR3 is TGTGCCTGCACCTGGAGCAATCAGCCCCAGCATTTT. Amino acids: CACTWSNQPQHF.

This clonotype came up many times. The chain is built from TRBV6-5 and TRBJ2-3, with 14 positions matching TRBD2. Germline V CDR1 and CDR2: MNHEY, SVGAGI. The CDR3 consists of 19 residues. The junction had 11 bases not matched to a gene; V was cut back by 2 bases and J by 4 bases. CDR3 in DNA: TGTGCCAGCAGTTACCGCGGACTAGCGGGAGGAAACAAGGCAGATACGCAGTATTTT. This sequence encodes CASSYRGLAGGNKADTQYF.

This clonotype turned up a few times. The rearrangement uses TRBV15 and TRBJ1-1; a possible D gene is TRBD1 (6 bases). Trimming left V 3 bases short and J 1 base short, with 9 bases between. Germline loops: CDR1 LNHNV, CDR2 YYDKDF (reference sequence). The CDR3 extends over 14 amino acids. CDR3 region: CATSRTGPNTEAFF. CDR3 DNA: TGTGCCACCAGCAGGACAGGACCGAACACTGAAGCTTTCTTT.

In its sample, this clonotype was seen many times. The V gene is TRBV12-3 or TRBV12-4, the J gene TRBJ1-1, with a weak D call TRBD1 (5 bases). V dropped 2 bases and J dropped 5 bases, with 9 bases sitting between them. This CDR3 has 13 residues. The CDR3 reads CASSLWGRTEAFF. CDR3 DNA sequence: TGTGCCAGCAGTTTATGGGGCCGGACTGAAGCTTTCTTT.

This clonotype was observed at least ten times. In DNA form, the CDR3 reads TGTGCCAGCAGTTACTGGGGAGGGGGAGGGAATCAGCCCCAGCATTTT. Its translation: CASSYWGGGGNQPQHF. This chain joins TRBV6-5 and TRBJ1-5; D is possibly TRBD1 (6 bases). V lost 1 base to trimming and J lost 4 bases, with 14 bases between them. The CDR3 runs to 16 residues. Per the germline V gene, CDR1 is MNHEY and CDR2 is SVGAGI.

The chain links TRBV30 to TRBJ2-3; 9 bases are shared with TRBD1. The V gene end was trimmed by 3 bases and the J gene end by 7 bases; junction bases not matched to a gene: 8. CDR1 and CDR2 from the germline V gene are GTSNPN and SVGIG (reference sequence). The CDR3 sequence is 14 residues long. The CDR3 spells CAWRGTGIRYTQYF. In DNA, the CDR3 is TGTGCCTGGAGGGGGACAGGGATACGATATACGCAGTATTTT.

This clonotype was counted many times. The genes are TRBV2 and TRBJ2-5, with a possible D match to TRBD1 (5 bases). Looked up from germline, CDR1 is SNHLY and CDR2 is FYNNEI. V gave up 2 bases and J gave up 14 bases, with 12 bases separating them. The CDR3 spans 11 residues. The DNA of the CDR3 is TGTGCCAGCAGTGAACAGGGTCGGGCTTACTTC. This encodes CASSEQGRAYF.

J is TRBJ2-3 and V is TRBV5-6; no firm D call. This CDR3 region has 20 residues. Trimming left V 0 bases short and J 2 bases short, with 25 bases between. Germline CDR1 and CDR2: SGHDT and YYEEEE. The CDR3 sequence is CASSLGRRSAVRTLTDTQYF. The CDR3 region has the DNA TGTGCCAGCAGCTTGGGTCGCCGATCAGCAGTTCGCACACTCACAGATACGCAGTATTTT.

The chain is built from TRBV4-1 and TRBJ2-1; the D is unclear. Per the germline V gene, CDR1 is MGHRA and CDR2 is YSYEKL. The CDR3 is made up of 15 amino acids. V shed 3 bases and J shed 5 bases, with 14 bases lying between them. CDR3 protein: CASSQGRLENNEQFF. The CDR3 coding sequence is TGCGCCAGCAGCCAGGGCCGACTGGAAAACAATGAGCAGTTCTTC.

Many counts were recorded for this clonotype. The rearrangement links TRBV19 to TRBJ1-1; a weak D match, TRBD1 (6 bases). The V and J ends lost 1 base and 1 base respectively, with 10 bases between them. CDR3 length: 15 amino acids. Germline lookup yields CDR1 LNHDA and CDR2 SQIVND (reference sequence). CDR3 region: CASSIALDRNTEAFF. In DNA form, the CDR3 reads TGTGCCAGTAGTATAGCCCTGGACAGGAACACTGAAGCTTTCTTT.

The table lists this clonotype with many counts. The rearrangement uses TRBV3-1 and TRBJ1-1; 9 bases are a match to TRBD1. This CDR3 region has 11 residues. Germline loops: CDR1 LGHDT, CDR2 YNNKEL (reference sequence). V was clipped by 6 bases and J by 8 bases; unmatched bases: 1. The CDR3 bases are TGTGCCAGCAGGACAGGGGGGGAAGCTTTCTTT. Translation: CASRTGGEAFF. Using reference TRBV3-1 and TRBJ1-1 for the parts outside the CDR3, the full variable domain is DTAVSQTPKYLVTQMGNDKSIKCEQNLGHDTMYWYKQDSKKFLKIMFSYNNKELIINETVPNRFSPKSPDKAHLNLHINSLELGDSAVYFCASRTGGEAFFGQGTRLTVV.

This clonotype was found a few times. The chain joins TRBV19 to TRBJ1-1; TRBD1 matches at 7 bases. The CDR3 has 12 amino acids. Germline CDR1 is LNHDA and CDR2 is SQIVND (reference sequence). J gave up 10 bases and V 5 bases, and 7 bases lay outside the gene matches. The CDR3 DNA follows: TGTGCCAGTAGTTTGGAGGGGGCTGGAGCTTTCTTT. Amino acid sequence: CASSLEGAGAFF. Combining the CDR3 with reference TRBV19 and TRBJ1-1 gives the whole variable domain DGGITQSPKYLFRKEGQNVTLSCEQNLNHDAMYWYRQDPGQGLRLIYYSQIVNDFQKGDIAEGYSVSREKKESFPLTVTSAQKNPTAFYLCASSLEGAGAFFGQGTRLTVV.